The present T cell receptor beta chain was sequenced within a study of T cell responses to AZD1222 COVID-19 vaccine. Study-wide results and caveats: Dominant CD4 TCR responses targeted spike regions 160-218 and 743-854. Reports indicate that nearly half of spike-specific TCRs are directed at unmutated variant regions. In a largely white British group with more females than males, clonal diversity was possibly underestimated.

Combined were second doses at about 4 or about 12 weeks. On this clone: No antigen is known for it.

Germline CDR1 and CDR2: SGHTA and FQGNSA. V lost 2 bases, J lost 0 bases, and 12 bases lay in between. This CDR3 is built from 16 residues. The method was immunoSEQ multiplex PCR; TCRdb's version includes in-frame clones alone and lacks a portion of them. The data show roughly 190,000 clones, roughly nine tenths seen once. The specimen was peripheral blood, collected 28 days after the second AZD1222 dose. This sequence was found in an adult who received the AZD1222 COVID-19 vaccine. The chain links TRBV7-2 to TRBJ2-3, with D perhaps being TRBD1 or TRBD2 (5 bases each). The CDR3 sequence: CASSLKGPGSTDTQYF. The CDR3 bases are TGTGCCAGCAGCTTAAAGGGACCGGGAAGCACAGATACGCAGTATTTT.